Following are 20 T cell receptor beta chains from one sample sequenced in a study of cytotoxic CD8 clonotypes in ibrutinib-treated CLL. Libraries were prepared by immunoSEQ multiplex PCR; TCRdb keeps only in-frame clonotypes and omits some of them. Of about 160,000 clones in the sample, about 80% were seen once. The source was PBMCs, collected after 12 months of ibrutinib treatment. The receptors derive from a human donor with chronic lymphocytic leukemia.

This chain links TRBV21-1 with TRBJ2-7; TRBD1, as called in the table, went unchecked against the DNA. TRBV21-1 is flagged as a pseudogene. This CDR3 is built from 16 residues. The CDR3: CASSIETGENDYEQYF. DNA of the CDR3: TGTGCCAGCAGCATAGAAACAGGGGAAAATGATTACGAGCAGTACTTC.

The chain joins TRBV7-2 to TRBJ1-1; D is unresolved. V dropped 2 bases and J dropped 0 bases, with 7 bases sitting between them. Germline values: CDR1 SGHTA, CDR2 FQGNSA. The CDR3 totals 14 residues. CDR3 nucleotide sequence: TGTGCCAGCAGCTTAACCACTTTGAACACTGAAGCTTTCTTT. It specifies CASSLTTLNTEAFF.

The sample holds a few counts of this clone. This chain connects TRBV4-3 to TRBJ1-2; D may be TRBD1 (5 bases). The V gene's germline CDR1 is LGHNA and CDR2 YSLEER. V lost 0 bases and J 2 bases, leaving 19 bases between the germline ends. The length of the CDR3 is 18 residues. The CDR3 is CASSQEVAGSTFNYGYTF. In nucleotides, the CDR3 is TGCGCCAGCAGCCAAGAGGTCGCAGGGAGTACTTTCAACTATGGCTACACCTTC.

The chain couples TRBV4-2 to TRBJ2-6; perhaps TRBD2 as D (6 bases). The CDR3 extends over 17 amino acids. V dropped 0 bases and J dropped 0 bases, with 9 bases sitting between them. CDR1 is LGHNA, CDR2 YNFKEQ, per germline. In nucleotides, the CDR3 is TGTGCCAGCAGCCAAGAGACTAGGGGCTCTGGGGCCAACGTCCTGACTTTC. This translates into CASSQETRGSGANVLTF.

The V and J genes are TRBV5-5 and TRBJ2-1, with D unresolved. V shed 4 bases and J shed 9 bases, with 17 bases lying between them. The CDR3 length is 14 residues. Germline-derived CDR1 and CDR2 are SGHKS and YYEKEE (reference sequence). The DNA for the CDR3 is TGTGCCAGCAGCCCCGCAGCTTTTCGGAGTGAGCAGTTCTTC. Protein: CASSPAAFRSEQFF.

The chain couples TRBV7-9 to TRBJ2-3; a possible D gene is TRBD1 (7 bases). Germline V gene data show CDR1 as SEHNR and CDR2 as FQNEAQ (reference sequence). With 3 bases removed from V and 3 bases from J, the gap between germline ends came to 16 bases. The CDR3 is 16 residues long. CDR3 region: CASSFKQGGRTDTQYF. CDR3 bases: TGTGCCAGCAGCTTTAAGCAGGGGGGAAGAACAGATACGCAGTATTTT.

As concerns this clone: Germline and junction disagree at one end, which may indicate a read error. J is TRBJ1-2 and V is TRBV6-5; D is ambiguous. The V gene's germline CDR1 is MNHEY and CDR2 SVGAGI. This CDR3 has 14 residues. This CDR3 is CASSPSSGGFRGSF. The CDR3 DNA reads TGTGCCAGCAGTCCTTCCTCGGGAGGATTTCGAGGGTCCTTC.

The table lists this clone with a count of one. Other DNA variants within this sample encode the same CDR3. The chain recombines TRBV7-2 with TRBJ2-7; D is unresolved. Trimming took 2 bases from V and 3 from J, leaving 2 bases between them. Germline V gene lookup returns CDR1 SGHTA and CDR2 FQGNSA. The CDR3 length is 11 residues. CDR3 sequence (DNA): TGTGCCAGCAGCTTATTCTACGAGCAGTACTTC. Translated, it gives CASSLFYEQYF.

A note on this clone: The junction departs from germline at one end; a sequencing error may be responsible. The chain has TRBV9 and TRBJ2-4; the D gene is possibly TRBD2 (6 bases). There are 11 residues in the CDR3. Germline V gene lookup returns CDR1 SGDLS and CDR2 YYNGEE. CDR3 sequence (DNA): TGTGCCAGCAGCGAACCGGGACTGATAATCTTC. This sequence encodes CASSEPGLIIF.

V usage is TRBV28 and J usage is TRBJ2-7; 8 positions agree with TRBD1. This CDR3 contains 14 residues. Germline CDR1 is MDHEN and CDR2 is SYDVKM. V dropped 2 bases and J dropped 2; count of bases not matched to a gene: 2. The CDR3 loop is CASSLDRGTYEQYF. The CDR3 DNA reads TGTGCCAGCAGTTTAGACAGGGGCACCTACGAGCAGTACTTC.

V and J are TRBV15 and TRBJ2-5; tentatively, D is TRBD1 or TRBD2 (6 bases each). The V gene's germline CDR1 is LNHNV and CDR2 YYDKDF (reference sequence). V was cut by 1 base and J by 1 base, with 7 bases left in between. The CDR3 length is 14 residues. CDR3 region: CATSRGGAQETQYF. The CDR3 DNA reads as TGTGCCACCAGCAGAGGGGGGGCCCAAGAGACCCAGTACTTC. The full variable domain, rest sourced from reference TRBV15 and TRBJ2-5, is DAMVIQNPRYQVTQFGKPVTLSCSQTLNHNVMYWYQQKSSQAPKLLFHYYDKDFNNEADTPDNFQSRRPNTSFCFLDIRSPGLGDTAMYLCATSRGGAQETQYFGPGTRLLVL.

The V call is TRBV11-3, the J call TRBJ2-5; 9 bases are shared with TRBD1. With V trimmed by 5 bases and J by 1 base, 5 bases remained unmatched. The CDR3 consists of 15 residues. CDR1 SGHNT and CDR2 YENEEA come from the germline V gene. The CDR3, as DNA: TGTGCCAGCAGCCCCGGGACAGGGCTCCAAGAGACCCAGTACTTC. Residues: CASSPGTGLQETQYF.

This clone was detected once. This sequence joins TRBV27 and TRBJ2-3; D is ambiguous. Germline V gene sequence: CDR1 MNHEY, CDR2 SMNVEV (reference sequence). V was shortened by 6 bases and J by 2 bases, with 9 bases between the two germline ends. CDR3 length equals 13 residues. The CDR3 DNA follows: TGTGCCAGCAGACCAACCCTCACAGATACGCAGTATTTT. The encoded protein is CASRPTLTDTQYF.

This clone was detected a few times. The V and J genes are TRBV7-2 and TRBJ1-5; TRBD1 agrees at 7 bases. With 2 bases clipped from V and 7 bases from J, the junction kept 8 bases outside the gene matches. The CDR3 totals 15 residues. The V gene's germline CDR1 is SGHTA and CDR2 FQGNSA. CDR3 residues: CASSLFGGGEQPQHF. CDR3 sequence (DNA): TGTGCCAGCAGCTTATTCGGAGGGGGCGAGCAGCCCCAGCATTTT. Full variable domain (rest looked up from reference TRBV7-2 and TRBJ1-5): GAGVSQSPSNKVTEKGKDVELRCDPISGHTALYWYRQSLGQGLEFLIYFQGNSAPDKSGLPSDRFSAERTGGSVSTLTIQRTQQEDSAVYLCASSLFGGGEQPQHFGDGTRLSIL.

The rearrangement joins TRBV9 to TRBJ2-3; maybe TRBD2 (5 bases). Trimming took off 1 base at V and 1 base at J, with 10 bases between the two ends. There are 15 residues in the CDR3. Germline V gives CDR1 SGDLS, CDR2 YYNGEE. The DNA for the CDR3 is TGTGCCAGCAGCGTATTATCGCGGGGCACAGATACGCAGTATTTT. Protein product: CASSVLSRGTDTQYF.

This clone has only one observation. V is TRBV18 and J is TRBJ2-1; possible D gene TRBD2, 6 bases. The length of the CDR3 is 12 residues. In germline, CDR1 is KGHSH, CDR2 LQKENI. V lost 6 bases and J 10 bases, leaving 13 bases between the germline ends. In DNA, the CDR3 is TGTGCCAGCTCGCAAACTAGCTGGGAGCAGTTCTTC. This codes for CASSQTSWEQFF.

In regard to this clone: A junction boundary mismatches the germline segment, possibly from a read error. The rearrangement links TRBV7-2 to TRBJ2-1, with TRBD2 identical over 11 bases. Germline V gene lookup returns CDR1 SGHTA and CDR2 FQGNSA. There are 13 residues in the CDR3. In nucleotides, the CDR3 is TGTGCCAGCAGCTTAGCAGTTAGCGGGGGGGAAGTCTTC. This codes for CASSLAVSGGEVF.

A single count supports this clone. This chain's CDR3 is CASSHGDSLYYGYTF. The CDR3 bases are TGTGCCAGCAGCCACGGGGACAGCCTTTACTATGGCTACACCTTC. The chain uses TRBV7-2 and TRBJ1-2; the match to TRBD1 covers 7 bases. CDR1 is SGHTA and CDR2 is FQGNSA in the germline V gene. Unmatched junction bases numbered 9, after V lost 5 bases and J lost 3 bases. There are 15 residues in the CDR3.

The chain has TRBV15 and TRBJ1-1, with D hard to call. The CDR3 runs to 12 residues. Per the germline V gene, CDR1 is LNHNV and CDR2 is YYDKDF (reference sequence). Deletions cut 2 bases from V and 7 bases from J, with 8 bases between. Here the CDR3 DNA reads TGTGCCACCAGCAGACCTAATGGTGAAGCTTTCTTT. Protein sequence: CATSRPNGEAFF.

The chain combines TRBV5-4 with TRBJ2-5; no reliable D call. The CDR3 is 16 amino acids. Trimming took off 6 bases at V and 3 bases at J, with 21 bases between the two ends. Germline loops: CDR1 SGHNT, CDR2 YYREEE (reference sequence). DNA of the CDR3: TGTGCCAGCACTACCTGGAGAATGAAGGATAAAGAGACCCAGTACTTC. Protein product: CASTTWRMKDKETQYF.